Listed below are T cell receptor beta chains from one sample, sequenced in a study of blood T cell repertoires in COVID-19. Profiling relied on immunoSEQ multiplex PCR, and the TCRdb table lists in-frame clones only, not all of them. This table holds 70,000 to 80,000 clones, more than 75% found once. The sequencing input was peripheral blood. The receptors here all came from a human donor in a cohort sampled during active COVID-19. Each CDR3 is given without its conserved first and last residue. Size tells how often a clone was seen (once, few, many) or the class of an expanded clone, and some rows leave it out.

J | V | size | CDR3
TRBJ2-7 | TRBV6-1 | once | ASSDHRGQY
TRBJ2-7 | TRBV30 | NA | AWSGQGAYEQY
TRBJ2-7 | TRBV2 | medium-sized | ASDNGQTGRGEQY
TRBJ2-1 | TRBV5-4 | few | ASSLGGDRNEQF
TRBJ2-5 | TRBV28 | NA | ASSLRQGIQETQY
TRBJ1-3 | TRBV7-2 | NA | ASSSFRDRGSAVNTIY
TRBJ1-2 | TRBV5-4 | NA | ASSLAQDGYGYT
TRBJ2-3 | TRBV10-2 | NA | ASSEFFAGGTSGGPGATQY
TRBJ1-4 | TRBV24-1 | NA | ATSDPLDSGEKLF
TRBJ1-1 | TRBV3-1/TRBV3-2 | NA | ASSQGVGDRGGTEAF
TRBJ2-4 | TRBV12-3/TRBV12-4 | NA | ASSFSRKNIQY
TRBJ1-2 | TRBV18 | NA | ASSPREGVDYGYT
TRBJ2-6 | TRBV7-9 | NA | ASSPPGTALSGANVLT